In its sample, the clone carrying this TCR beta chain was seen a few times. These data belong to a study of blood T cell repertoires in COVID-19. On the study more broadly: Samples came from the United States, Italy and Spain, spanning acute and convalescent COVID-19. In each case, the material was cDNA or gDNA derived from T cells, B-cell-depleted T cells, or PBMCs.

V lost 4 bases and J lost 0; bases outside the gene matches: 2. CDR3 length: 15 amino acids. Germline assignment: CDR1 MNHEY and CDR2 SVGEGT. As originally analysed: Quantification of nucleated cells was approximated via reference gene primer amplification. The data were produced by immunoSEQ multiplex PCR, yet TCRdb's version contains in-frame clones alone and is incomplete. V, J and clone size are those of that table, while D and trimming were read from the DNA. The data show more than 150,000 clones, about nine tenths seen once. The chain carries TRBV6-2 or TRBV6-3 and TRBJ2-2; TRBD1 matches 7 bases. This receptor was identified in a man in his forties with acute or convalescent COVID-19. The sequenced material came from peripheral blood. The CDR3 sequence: CASSSQGPNTGELFF. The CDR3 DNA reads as TGTGCCAGCAGTTCACAGGGGCCGAACACCGGGGAGCTGTTTTTT.